The 10 T cell receptor beta chains reported below all come from one sample, sequenced in a study of T cell responses to AZD1222 COVID-19 vaccine. The repertoire was sequenced with immunoSEQ multiplex PCR; TCRdb's copy has only in-frame clones and lacks some. The table lists 25,000 to 35,000 clones, over 75% of them singletons. The sequencing used peripheral blood, collected on day 0 of AZD1222 vaccination. The source is an adult in good health.

The chain recombines TRBV12-3 or TRBV12-4 with TRBJ1-2, with D perhaps TRBD1 (5 bases). The CDR3 loop spans 13 amino acids. Trimming removed 3 bases at V and 4 bases at J, with 9 bases between. The CDR3, as DNA: TGTGCCAGCAGTTTCCAGGGTAGCTATGGCTACACCTTC. As protein: CASSFQGSYGYTF.

This chain uses TRBV27 with TRBJ2-1, with a possible D match to TRBD2 (6 bases). V dropped 4 bases and J dropped 6 bases, with 10 bases sitting between them. Per germline, CDR1 MNHEY and CDR2 SMNVEV (reference sequence). The length of the CDR3 is 13 residues. CDR3 bases: TGTGCCAGCAGTTCTATAGCGGCCAATGAGCAGTTCTTC. Translated: CASSSIAANEQFF.

The chain employs TRBV19 and TRBJ1-5; 8 nucleotides line up with TRBD1. The CDR3 covers 14 residues. V was clipped by 5 bases and J by 6 bases; unmatched bases: 6. Germline assignment: CDR1 LNHDA and CDR2 SQIVND (reference sequence). In DNA, the CDR3 is TGTGCCAGTAGTCGACAGGGGATCGCTCAGCCCCAGCATTTT. It yields the protein CASSRQGIAQPQHF.

The J gene is TRBJ2-7, the V gene TRBV7-2, with 9 bases lining up with TRBD1. Germline lookup yields CDR1 SGHTA and CDR2 FQGNSA. The CDR3 is 14 amino acids. The J segment lost 4 bases and the V segment lost 3 bases, leaving 4 bases of the junction unmatched. CDR3 in amino acids: CASSFGQGQYEQYF. DNA of the CDR3: TGTGCCAGCAGCTTCGGACAGGGGCAGTACGAGCAGTACTTC.

This sequence joins TRBV7-6 and TRBJ2-1; 8 bases agree with TRBD2. The germline gives CDR1 SGHVS, CDR2 FNYEAQ. V lost 0 bases to trimming and J lost 5 bases; unmatched junction nucleotides: 12. The CDR3 is 18 residues long. The CDR3 protein is CASSLAPPSGSRDNEQFF. The CDR3 DNA reads TGTGCCAGCAGCTTAGCGCCCCCAAGCGGGAGTCGAGACAATGAGCAGTTCTTC.

The J gene is TRBJ2-5, the V gene TRBV10-3; no firm D call. The CDR3 is 11 residues long. Germline V gene data show CDR1 as ENHRY and CDR2 as SYGVKD. The ends were cut back, 3 bases at V and 5 bases at J, with 4 bases in the middle. This CDR3 reads CAISERETQYF. The CDR3 DNA follows: TGTGCCATCAGTGAAAGGGAGACCCAGTACTTC.

V usage is TRBV21-1 and J usage is TRBJ2-2; the D call TRBD2 from the table was never checked on the DNA. TRBV21-1 is deemed a pseudogene. The CDR3 is 14 amino acids. The CDR3 nucleotides read TGTGCCAGCAGCAAAACGGGAGCGGGGTTAACAGTGTTTTTT. Translating gives CASSKTGAGLTVFF.

This chain uses TRBV12-3 or TRBV12-4 with TRBJ2-1; D unclear. The CDR3 is 11 amino acids. Trimming removed 6 bases from V and 7 bases from J, with 7 bases in between. CDR3 sequence: CASSEMNEQFF. CDR3 sequence (DNA): TGTGCCAGCAGCGAGATGAATGAGCAGTTCTTC.

The rearrangement joins TRBV9 to TRBJ2-5; D possibly corresponds to TRBD1 (6 bases). CDR3 size: 14 residues. From germline, CDR1 is SGDLS and CDR2 YYNGEE. V lost 0 bases to trimming and J lost 4 bases, with 10 bases between them. Here the CDR3 DNA reads TGTGCCAGCAGCGTAGCGACAGGAGGAGAGACCCAGTACTTC. Its protein product is CASSVATGGETQYF.

V usage is TRBV29-1 and J usage is TRBJ1-2; no definite D call. The germline V and J ends were trimmed by 7 bases and 8 bases, with 20 bases remaining between them. Germline-derived CDR1 and CDR2 are SQVTM and ANQGSEA. CDR3 length: 13 amino acids. The CDR3 bases are TGCAGCGCCGTAGAAGGGTATCACGACGGCTACACCTTC. Its translation is CSAVEGYHDGYTF.